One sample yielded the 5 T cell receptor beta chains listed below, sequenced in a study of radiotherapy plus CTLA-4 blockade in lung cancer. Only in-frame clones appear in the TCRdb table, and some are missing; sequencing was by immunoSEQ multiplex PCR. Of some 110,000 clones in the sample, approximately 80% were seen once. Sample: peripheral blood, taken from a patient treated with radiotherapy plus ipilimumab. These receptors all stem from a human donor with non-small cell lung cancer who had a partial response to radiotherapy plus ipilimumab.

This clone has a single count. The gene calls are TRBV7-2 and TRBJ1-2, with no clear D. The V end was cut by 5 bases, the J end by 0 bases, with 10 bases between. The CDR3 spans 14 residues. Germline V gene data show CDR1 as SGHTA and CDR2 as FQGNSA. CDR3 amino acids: CASSPQISNYGYTF. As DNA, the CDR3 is TGTGCCAGCAGCCCCCAGATATCTAACTATGGCTACACCTTC.

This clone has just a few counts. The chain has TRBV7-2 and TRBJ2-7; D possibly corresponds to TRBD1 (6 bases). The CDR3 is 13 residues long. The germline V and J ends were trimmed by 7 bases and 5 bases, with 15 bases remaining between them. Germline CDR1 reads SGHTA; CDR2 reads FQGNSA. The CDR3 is CASIPGGDNEQYF. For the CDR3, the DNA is TGTGCCAGCATCCCCGGTGGGGACAACGAGCAGTACTTC.

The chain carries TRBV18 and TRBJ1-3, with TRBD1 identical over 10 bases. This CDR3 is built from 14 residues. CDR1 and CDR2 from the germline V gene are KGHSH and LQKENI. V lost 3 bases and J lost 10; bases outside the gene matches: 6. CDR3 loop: CASSPAGQGLTIYF. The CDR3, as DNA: TGTGCCAGCTCACCTGCGGGACAGGGGTTGACCATATATTTT.

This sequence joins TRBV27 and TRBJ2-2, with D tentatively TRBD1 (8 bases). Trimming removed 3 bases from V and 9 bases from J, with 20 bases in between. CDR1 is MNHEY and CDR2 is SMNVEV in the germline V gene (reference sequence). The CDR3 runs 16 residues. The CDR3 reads CASSLITGGDGRELFF. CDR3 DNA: TGTGCCAGCAGTTTGATAACAGGGGGGGACGGGAGGGAGCTGTTTTTT.

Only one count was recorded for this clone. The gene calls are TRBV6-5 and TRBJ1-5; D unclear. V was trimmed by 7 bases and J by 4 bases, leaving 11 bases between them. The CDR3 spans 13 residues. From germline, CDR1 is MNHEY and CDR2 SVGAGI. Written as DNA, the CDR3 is TGTGCCAGCATCAGACACCCTAATCAGCCCCAGCATTTT. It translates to CASIRHPNQPQHF.